This entry describes one TCR beta chain. Its antigen is unknown. These data belong to a study of CD8 T cell repertoires and HIV-1 epitope variants. At the level of the study: Tested: three Gag epitope families, Nef HW9 and YT9.

Here immunoSEQ multiplex PCR was the method, and the copy in TCRdb shows in-frame clones only, minus some. This table has around 6,300 clones, roughly three fifths appearing once. Trimming removed 0 bases at V and 3 bases at J, with 21 bases between. Germline assignment: CDR1 SGHDT and CDR2 YYEEEE. CDR3 length: 18 residues. The rearrangement links TRBV5-6 to TRBJ1-2, with a tentative D call TRBD1 (6 bases). Source material: cultured CD8+ T cells derived from PBMCs. This sequence was found in a male donor with HIV. The CDR3 coding sequence is TGTGCCAGCAGCTTGGCGGCAGGTCGGGGGGCGGTCGACTATGGCTACACCTTC. This encodes CASSLAAGRGAVDYGYTF.